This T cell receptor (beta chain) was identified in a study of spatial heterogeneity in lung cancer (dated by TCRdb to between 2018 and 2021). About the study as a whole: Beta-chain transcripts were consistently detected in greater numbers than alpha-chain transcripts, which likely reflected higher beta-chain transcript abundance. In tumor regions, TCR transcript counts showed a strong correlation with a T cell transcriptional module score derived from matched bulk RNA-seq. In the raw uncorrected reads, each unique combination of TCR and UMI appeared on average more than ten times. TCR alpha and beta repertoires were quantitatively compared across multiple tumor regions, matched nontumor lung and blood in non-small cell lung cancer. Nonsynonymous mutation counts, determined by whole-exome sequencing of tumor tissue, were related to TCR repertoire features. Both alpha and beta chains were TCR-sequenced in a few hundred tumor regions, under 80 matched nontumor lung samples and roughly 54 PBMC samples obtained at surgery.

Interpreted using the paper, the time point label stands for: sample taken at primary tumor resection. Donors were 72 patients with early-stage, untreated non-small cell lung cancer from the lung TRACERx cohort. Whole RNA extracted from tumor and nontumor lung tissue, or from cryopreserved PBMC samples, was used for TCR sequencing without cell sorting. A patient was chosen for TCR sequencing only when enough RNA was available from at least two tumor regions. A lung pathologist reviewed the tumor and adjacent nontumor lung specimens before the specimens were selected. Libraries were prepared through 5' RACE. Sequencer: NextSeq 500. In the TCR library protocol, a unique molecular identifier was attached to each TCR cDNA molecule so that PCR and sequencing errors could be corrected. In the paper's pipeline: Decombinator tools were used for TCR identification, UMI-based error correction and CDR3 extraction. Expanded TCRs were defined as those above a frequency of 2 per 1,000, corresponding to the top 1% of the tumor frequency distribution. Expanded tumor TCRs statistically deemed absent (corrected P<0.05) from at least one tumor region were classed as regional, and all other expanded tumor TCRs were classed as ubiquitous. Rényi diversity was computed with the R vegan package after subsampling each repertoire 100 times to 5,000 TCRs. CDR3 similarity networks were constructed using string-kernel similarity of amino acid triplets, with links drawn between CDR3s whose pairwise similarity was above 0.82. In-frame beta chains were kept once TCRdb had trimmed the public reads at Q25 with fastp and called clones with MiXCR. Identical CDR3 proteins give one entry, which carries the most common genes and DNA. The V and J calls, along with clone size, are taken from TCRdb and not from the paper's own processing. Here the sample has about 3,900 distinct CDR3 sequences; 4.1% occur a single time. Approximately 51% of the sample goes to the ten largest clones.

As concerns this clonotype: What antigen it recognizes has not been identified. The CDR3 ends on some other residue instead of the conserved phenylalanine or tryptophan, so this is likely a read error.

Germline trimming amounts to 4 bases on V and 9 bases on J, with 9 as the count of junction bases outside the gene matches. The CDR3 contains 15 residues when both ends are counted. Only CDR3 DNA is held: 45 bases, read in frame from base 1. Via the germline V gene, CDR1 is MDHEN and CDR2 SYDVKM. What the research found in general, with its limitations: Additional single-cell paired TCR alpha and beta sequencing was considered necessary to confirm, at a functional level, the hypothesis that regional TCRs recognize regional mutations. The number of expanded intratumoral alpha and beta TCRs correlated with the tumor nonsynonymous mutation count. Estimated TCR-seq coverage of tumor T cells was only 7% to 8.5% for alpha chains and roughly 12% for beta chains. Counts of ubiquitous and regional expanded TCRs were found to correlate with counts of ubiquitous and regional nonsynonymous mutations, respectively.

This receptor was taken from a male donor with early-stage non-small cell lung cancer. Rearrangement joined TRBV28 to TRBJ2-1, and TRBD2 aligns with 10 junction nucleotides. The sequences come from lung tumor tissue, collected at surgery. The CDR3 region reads CASSSLAGGVAEQFY. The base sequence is TGTGCCAGCAGTTCCTTAGCGGGAGGTGTGGCTGAGCAGTTCTAC.